These T cell receptor beta chains were read from a single sample in a study of T cells expressing NK-cell markers. TCRdb reworked the 5' RACE reads into one entry per CDR3 protein, no DNA. This sample contains about 160,000 distinct CDR3 sequences. The specimen sequenced was blood T cells: a sorted CD56 or NKG2C T cell subset, CD4+ or CD8+ T cells, or bulk PBMC T cells (not recorded which). These receptors all come from a woman aged 18 to 75 in good health. The CDR3 runs from the conserved cysteine through the conserved F or W.

V gene: TRBV20-1; J gene: TRBJ1-4; CDR3 protein: CSASPGRGRWSLFF
V gene: TRBV21-1; J gene: TRBJ1-2; CDR3 protein: CASSTGSEYGYTF
V gene: TRBV7-2; J gene: TRBJ2-2; CDR3 protein: CASSLLGYTGELFF
V gene: TRBV24-1; J gene: TRBJ2-3; CDR3 protein: CATSGGTSDSTDTQYF
V gene: TRBV4-1; J gene: TRBJ1-4; CDR3 protein: CASSQGRTGPTNEKLFF
V gene: TRBV28; J gene: TRBJ1-1; CDR3 protein: CASSNSLGWGTEAFF
V gene: TRBV20-1; J gene: TRBJ2-7; CDR3 protein: CSARDGRRAGVGEQYF
V gene: TRBV3-1; J gene: TRBJ2-2; CDR3 protein: CASSPRQGLPNTGELFF
V gene: TRBV18; J gene: TRBJ2-7; CDR3 protein: CASSPPNSNLLLEQYF
V gene: TRBV5-6; J gene: TRBJ2-1; CDR3 protein: CASSLERGGDYNEQFF
V gene: TRBV28; J gene: TRBJ2-1; CDR3 protein: CASSLWATSGREDEQFF
V gene: TRBV12-3/TRBV12-4; J gene: TRBJ2-3; CDR3 protein: CATKDRGHDTDTQYF
V gene: TRBV5-1; J gene: TRBJ1-1; CDR3 protein: CASSQSQGNTEAFF
V gene: TRBV9; J gene: TRBJ2-5; CDR3 protein: CASSPRLTLGETQYF
V gene: TRBV2; J gene: TRBJ2-5; CDR3 protein: CASTQNRRETQYF
V gene: TRBV2; J gene: TRBJ2-2; CDR3 protein: CASSSPGLATNTGELFF
V gene: TRBV5-1; J gene: TRBJ1-1; CDR3 protein: CASSLVYRGRTEAFF
V gene: TRBV29-1; J gene: TRBJ2-7; CDR3 protein: CSVWTSGGREQYF
V gene: TRBV5-1; J gene: TRBJ2-3; CDR3 protein: CASSLAGGIADTQYF
V gene: TRBV7-8; J gene: TRBJ2-1; CDR3 protein: CASSLGTLDNEQFF
V gene: TRBV6-1; J gene: TRBJ2-1; CDR3 protein: CASMGTSGGADEQFF
V gene: TRBV20-1; J gene: TRBJ2-5; CDR3 protein: CSARRGAQETQYF
V gene: TRBV6-5; J gene: TRBJ2-1; CDR3 protein: CASSYTGTGRGEQFF
V gene: TRBV7-2; J gene: TRBJ2-3; CDR3 protein: CASSFTSGSGDTQYF
V gene: TRBV12-3/TRBV12-4; J gene: TRBJ1-5; CDR3 protein: CASSLTTGQPQHF
V gene: TRBV5-1; J gene: TRBJ2-1; CDR3 protein: CASSGGTDYNEQFF
V gene: TRBV6-5; J gene: TRBJ1-4; CDR3 protein: CASSYGTGTNEKLFF
V gene: TRBV24-1; J gene: TRBJ2-2; CDR3 protein: CATSEGAGVGNTGELFF
V gene: TRBV12-3/TRBV12-4; J gene: TRBJ2-5; CDR3 protein: CASSFRGALPQETQYF
V gene: TRBV6-4; J gene: TRBJ1-3; CDR3 protein: CASTLWAASSGNTIYF
V gene: TRBV7-3; J gene: TRBJ2-1; CDR3 protein: CASSLKARAGTSGRDSLNEQFF
V gene: TRBV6-1; J gene: TRBJ1-2; CDR3 protein: CASSESRRAGYTF
V gene: TRBV5-1; J gene: TRBJ1-1; CDR3 protein: CASSPRTGTNTEAFF
V gene: TRBV27; J gene: TRBJ2-5; CDR3 protein: CASSLSVMLGTQYF
V gene: TRBV5-5; J gene: TRBJ1-6; CDR3 protein: CASSLLLGSPLHF
V gene: TRBV20-1; J gene: TRBJ1-4; CDR3 protein: CSARDRTGGQTNEKLFF
V gene: TRBV20-1; J gene: TRBJ2-5; CDR3 protein: CSVVPGAETQYF